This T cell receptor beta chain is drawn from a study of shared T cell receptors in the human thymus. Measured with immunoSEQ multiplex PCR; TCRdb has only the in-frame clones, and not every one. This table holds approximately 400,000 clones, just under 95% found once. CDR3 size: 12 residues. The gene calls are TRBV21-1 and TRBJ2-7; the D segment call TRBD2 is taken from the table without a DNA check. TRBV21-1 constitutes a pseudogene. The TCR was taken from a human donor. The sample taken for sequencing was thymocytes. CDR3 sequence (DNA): TGTGCCAGCAGCCCGGAGCGATACGAGCAGTACTTC. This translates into CASSPERYEQYF.